What follows are 12 T cell receptor beta chains derived from one specimen sequenced in a study of cytomegalovirus exposure and HLA in healthy donors. 13 Jbeta primers and 60 Vbeta primers were used for the PCR. Profiled with immunoSEQ multiplex PCR; TCRdb holds only in-frame clones, not every one. The sample has fewer than 100,000 clones, around 74% seen once. Source material: PBMCs. The receptors were gathered from a middle-aged man in good health and CMV-seropositive.

The chain uses TRBV7-8 and TRBJ2-3; D gene uncertain. Trimming stripped 1 base from V and 12 bases from J, with 5 bases between. Germline CDR1 SGHVS, CDR2 FQNEAQ. The CDR3 spans 10 residues. In DNA form, the CDR3 reads TGTGCCAGCAGCTTAGTAGATCAGTATTTT. This sequence encodes CASSLVDQYF.

The chain links TRBV21-1 to TRBJ2-7; whether TRBD2, the table's D call, matches the DNA was not checked. TRBV21-1 is a pseudogene locus. The CDR3 has 14 amino acids. The DNA of the CDR3 is TGTGCCAGCCGACTCCATGGGGGGTTAACCGAGCAGTACTTC. Residues: CASRLHGGLTEQYF.

This sequence joins TRBV29-1 and TRBJ1-5; TRBD1 aligns across 7 bases. The V segment lost 3 bases and the J segment 0 bases; nucleotides outside the gene matches: 11. This CDR3 is 17 amino acids long. Germline assignment: CDR1 SQVTM and CDR2 ANQGSEA. Written as DNA, the CDR3 is TGCAGCGTTGAGGGCGATCCGGGACAGTGTAGCAATCAGCCCCAGCATTTT. Its translation is CSVEGDPGQCSNQPQHF.

This chain connects TRBV18 to TRBJ2-4; possible D gene TRBD1, 5 bases. Germline V gene sequence: CDR1 KGHSH, CDR2 LQKENI. The CDR3 runs 16 residues. With 1 base removed from V and 2 bases from J, the gap between germline ends came to 12 bases. The CDR3 bases are TGTGCCAGCTCACCACAGGGGATCGGGTCCAAAAACATTCAGTACTTC. It codes for CASSPQGIGSKNIQYF.

The gene calls are TRBV11-2 and TRBJ2-7, with 9 bases lining up with TRBD1. With 6 bases clipped from V and 6 bases from J, the junction kept 9 bases outside the gene matches. The CDR3 is 14 residues long. Per germline, CDR1 SGHAT and CDR2 FQNNGV. CDR3 sequence: CASSVTGGLREQYF. CDR3 bases: TGTGCCAGCAGTGTGACAGGGGGTTTACGCGAGCAGTACTTC. Together with reference TRBV11-2 and TRBJ2-7, the CDR3 gives the full variable domain: EAGVAQSPRYKIIEKRQSVAFWCNPISGHATLYWYQQILGQGPKLLIQFQNNGVVDDSQLPKDRFSAERLKGVDSTLKIQPAKLEDSAVYLCASSVTGGLREQYFGPGTRLTVT.

This chain connects TRBV18 to TRBJ1-4, with 10 bases that match TRBD1. The CDR3 consists of 17 residues. Germline values: CDR1 KGHSH, CDR2 LQKENI. The V and J ends lost 2 bases and 3 bases, in that order; junction bases with no gene match: 6. CDR3 residues: CASSPADRGIANEKLFF. Here the CDR3 DNA reads TGTGCCAGCTCACCAGCGGACAGGGGGATAGCTAATGAAAAACTGTTTTTT.

This chain connects TRBV9 to TRBJ1-5; tentatively, D is TRBD1 (6 bases). The CDR3 extends over 14 amino acids. V dropped 4 bases and J dropped 7 bases, with 15 bases sitting between them. The germline V gene encodes CDR1 SGDLS and CDR2 YYNGEE. CDR3 in amino acids: CASSPRGTGQPQHF. CDR3 nucleotide sequence: TGTGCCAGCAGCCCCAGGGGTACAGGACAGCCCCAGCATTTT.

This clone has a single count. This chain uses TRBV5-5 with TRBJ2-2; possibly TRBD1 for D (6 bases). Germline CDR1 and CDR2: SGHKS and YYEKEE (reference sequence). With 3 bases removed from V and 1 base from J, the gap between germline ends came to 13 bases. This CDR3 is built from 16 residues. CDR3 sequence: CASSSSGTLNTGELFF. DNA of the CDR3: TGTGCCAGCAGCTCTTCCGGGACACTGAACACCGGGGAGCTGTTTTTT.

This chain connects TRBV2 to TRBJ2-7; 8 bases match TRBD1. Germline CDR1 SNHLY, CDR2 FYNNEI. This CDR3 region has 14 residues. The V segment lost 2 bases and the J segment 0 bases; nucleotides outside the gene matches: 0. The DNA for the CDR3 is TGTGCCAGCAGTGAACAGGGGGCCTCCTACGAGCAGTACTTC. It specifies CASSEQGASYEQYF.

On this clone itself: Sequence at one end of the junction differs from germline and may be a read error. V and J are TRBV7-9 and TRBJ2-7, with 7 bases lining up with TRBD1. There are 15 residues in the CDR3. The V gene's germline CDR1 is SEHNR and CDR2 FQNEAQ (reference sequence). CDR3 protein: CSSSDRDSLSYEQYF. DNA for the CDR3: TGTTCCAGCAGCGACCGGGACAGTCTTTCGTACGAGCAGTACTTC. The full variable domain, completed using reference TRBV7-9 and TRBJ2-7, is DTGVSQNPRHKITKRGQNVTFRCDPISEHNRLYWYRQTLGQGPEFLTYFQNEAQLEKSRLLSDRFSAERPKGSFSTLEIQRTEQGDSAMYLCSSSDRDSLSYEQYFGPGTRLTVT.

V usage is TRBV6-1 and J usage is TRBJ2-7; 8 bases map to TRBD1. J gave up 0 bases and V 7 bases, and 5 bases lay outside the gene matches. This CDR3 region has 14 residues. Germline V lookup: CDR1 MNHNS, CDR2 SASEGT. CDR3 region: CASKTGQASYEQYF. The DNA for the CDR3 is TGTGCCAGCAAAACGGGACAGGCCTCCTACGAGCAGTACTTC.

This chain links TRBV7-8 with TRBJ2-2, with no clear D. With 4 bases removed from V and 2 bases from J, the gap between germline ends came to 5 bases. The V gene's germline CDR1 is SGHVS and CDR2 FQNEAQ. The CDR3 sequence is 13 residues long. The DNA for the CDR3 is TGTGCCAGCAGCTCGACTAACACCGGGGAGCTGTTTTTT. Amino acid sequence: CASSSTNTGELFF.